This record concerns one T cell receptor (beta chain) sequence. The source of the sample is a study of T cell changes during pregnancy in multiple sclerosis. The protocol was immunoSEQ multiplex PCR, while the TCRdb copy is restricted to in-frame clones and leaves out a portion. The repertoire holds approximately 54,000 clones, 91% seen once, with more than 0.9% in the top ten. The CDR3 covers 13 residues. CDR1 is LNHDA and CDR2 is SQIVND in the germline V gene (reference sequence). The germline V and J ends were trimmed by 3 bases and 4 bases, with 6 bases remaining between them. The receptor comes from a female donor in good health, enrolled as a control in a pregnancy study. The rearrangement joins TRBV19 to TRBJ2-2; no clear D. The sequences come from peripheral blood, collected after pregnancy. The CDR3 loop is CASSIWSTGELFF. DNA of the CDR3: TGTGCCAGTAGTATTTGGAGCACCGGGGAGCTGTTTTTT.